Described below is a single TCR beta chain sequence and its context. These data belong to a study of blood T cell repertoires in COVID-19. Study overall: From T cells, B-cell-depleted T cells, or PBMCs came the material, which was cDNA or gDNA.

The table came from immunoSEQ multiplex PCR; TCRdb's copy has only in-frame clones and leaves some out. This table holds 90,000 to 120,000 clones, 75% to 95% found once. The TCR originated in a young woman with acute or convalescent COVID-19. Sequencing used peripheral blood.

In DNA, the CDR3 is TGTGCCAGCAGTTACCAGTCTAGCGGTACCTACGAGCAGTACTTC. It encodes CASSYQSSGTYEQYF. The V and J genes are TRBV6-2 or TRBV6-3 and TRBJ2-7; 7 bases map to TRBD2. V trimming: 2 bases; J trimming: 2 bases; junction bases outside the gene matches: 6. CDR1 is MNHEY and CDR2 is SVGEGT in the germline V gene. The CDR3 is made up of 15 amino acids.